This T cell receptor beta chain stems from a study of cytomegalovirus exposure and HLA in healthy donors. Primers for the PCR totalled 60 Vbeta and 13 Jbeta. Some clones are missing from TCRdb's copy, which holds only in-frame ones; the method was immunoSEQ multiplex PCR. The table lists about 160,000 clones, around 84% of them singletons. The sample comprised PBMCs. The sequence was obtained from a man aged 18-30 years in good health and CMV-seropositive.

The CDR3 coding sequence is TGTGCCAGTTATAGAGCTTTCTTT. Encoded protein: CASYRAFF. The V gene is TRBV6-4, the J gene TRBJ1-1; D remains unclear. CDR3 length: 8 residues. V lost 9 bases and J 10 bases, leaving 6 bases between the germline ends. Germline V gives CDR1 MRHNA, CDR2 SNTAGT.